What follows is one T cell receptor (beta chain) and its context. Data came from immunoSEQ multiplex PCR; TCRdb stores just in-frame clones and leaves some out. The table lists about 660,000 clones, more than 70% of them singletons. The data belong to a study of shared T cell receptors in the human thymus. These data were also filed under a second study, of human thymus T cells.

The receptor was derived from a boy under two years old with a congenital heart defect. Sequenced sample: thymocytes.

The CDR3 spells CAWSQLRDRGSLNTGELFF. CDR3 DNA sequence: TGTGCCTGGAGTCAACTTCGGGACAGGGGTTCTCTGAACACCGGGGAGCTGTTTTTT. The chain has TRBV30 and TRBJ2-2; 10 nucleotides agree with TRBD1. The ends lost 2 bases at V and 1 base at J; junction bases unmatched: 13. CDR1 and CDR2 from the germline V gene are GTSNPN and SVGIG (reference sequence). The CDR3 spans 19 residues.